This T cell receptor (beta chain) was recovered during a study of T cells after yellow fever vaccination (dated by TCRdb to 2018 to 2020). Context from the whole study: The SMART-Seq v4 Ultra Low Input RNA kit was used to prepare libraries from fractions with low cell numbers. To follow T-cell clones before and after primary and booster YFV17D yellow fever vaccination, bulk TCR alpha and beta repertoires were sequenced over time. Blood samples were taken at several timepoints before and after primary and secondary immunization, and bulk PBMC replicates and cell subsets were isolated. Two healthy male donors made up the cohort, one aged 18 to 29 years and the other aged 30 to 40 years. The paper's findings and limits, for the study overall: Most clones expanded after primary vaccination were re-detected after the booster (approximately 96% of CD4 and around 86% of CD8), suggesting broad memory maintenance. Because only a couple of donors were included in the study, the extent to which the findings can be generalized is limited. A small fraction of clonotypes appeared in both the CD4 and CD8 compartments, likely as a result of convergent recombination. FACS-sorted repertoires could contain abundant contaminating clonotypes from the bulk population, so computational filtering was required. The secondary T-cell response was weaker than the primary response but faster, peaking on day 5 instead of day 15.

The label giving this sample's treatment or condition can be read as: live attenuated yellow fever vaccine strain. Two biological replicates of bulk PBMCs were collected at each blood-draw timepoint. A standard Ficoll-Paque protocol was used to isolate PBMCs from peripheral blood. RNA was extracted with TriZol from bulk PBMCs, CD4 and CD8 fractions, and dextramer-positive and dextramer-negative fractions. This sample was sequenced with an Illumina NovaSeq 6000. TCR cDNA was synthesized by 5'RACE template switching, which introduced a universal primer site and unique molecular identifiers. Priming of cDNA synthesis was performed from both the TCR alpha and TCR beta constant segments. Two PCR steps were used to amplify libraries, with sample barcodes and sequencing adapters being added in the second step. Sequencing of the libraries was done on either Illumina HiSeq 2500 (2x100 bp) or NovaSeq (2x150 bp). The original methods were these. MIGEC handled demultiplexing of reads and collapsing into UMI consensus sequences, while MiXCR performed V(D)J alignment. Clonotypes responding to the vaccine were identified with edgeR on replicate PBMC samples, with the criteria of FDR below 0.01 and a log2 fold change above 5 up to day 15. Each bulk clonotype was labeled CD4 or CD8 based on which sequenced repertoire, CD4 or CD8, contained the clonotype at higher abundance. The raw public data were reprocessed by TCRdb itself: fastp quality trimming at Q25, MiXCR clonotype calling, in-frame beta chains only. Identical CDR3 protein sequences are pooled into one entry, listed with their most common genes and DNA. TCRdb's processing, not the authors', yielded these V and J calls. Recorded for this sample are around 320,000 distinct CDR3 sequences; approximately 4% of them occurred a single time. The ten largest clones capture roughly 19% of the sample.

The sample holds many counts of this clonotype. The specificity of this receptor is unknown. Nothing much larger sits one base from this clone, and base qualities are not available. This sequence originates from a man between 18 and 35 years old who received the YFV17D yellow fever vaccine. Specimen: PBMCs, collected 15 days after the yellow fever booster vaccination.

In nucleotides, the sequence is TGTGCCAGCGGTCGACAGGGGGGAGGGGGCTATGGCTACACCTTC. Its translation is CASGRQGGGGYGYTF. Here the chain combines TRBV6-1 and TRBJ1-2; the junction holds 9 bases that match TRBD1. The germline V gene provides CDR1 MNHNS and CDR2 SASEGT. Counted from cysteine to phenylalanine, this CDR3 has 15 amino acids. Solely the CDR3 DNA is kept, with 45 bases framed from the first base. Here V drops 8 bases and J drops 4 bases, and the junction holds 11 bases not matched to any gene.